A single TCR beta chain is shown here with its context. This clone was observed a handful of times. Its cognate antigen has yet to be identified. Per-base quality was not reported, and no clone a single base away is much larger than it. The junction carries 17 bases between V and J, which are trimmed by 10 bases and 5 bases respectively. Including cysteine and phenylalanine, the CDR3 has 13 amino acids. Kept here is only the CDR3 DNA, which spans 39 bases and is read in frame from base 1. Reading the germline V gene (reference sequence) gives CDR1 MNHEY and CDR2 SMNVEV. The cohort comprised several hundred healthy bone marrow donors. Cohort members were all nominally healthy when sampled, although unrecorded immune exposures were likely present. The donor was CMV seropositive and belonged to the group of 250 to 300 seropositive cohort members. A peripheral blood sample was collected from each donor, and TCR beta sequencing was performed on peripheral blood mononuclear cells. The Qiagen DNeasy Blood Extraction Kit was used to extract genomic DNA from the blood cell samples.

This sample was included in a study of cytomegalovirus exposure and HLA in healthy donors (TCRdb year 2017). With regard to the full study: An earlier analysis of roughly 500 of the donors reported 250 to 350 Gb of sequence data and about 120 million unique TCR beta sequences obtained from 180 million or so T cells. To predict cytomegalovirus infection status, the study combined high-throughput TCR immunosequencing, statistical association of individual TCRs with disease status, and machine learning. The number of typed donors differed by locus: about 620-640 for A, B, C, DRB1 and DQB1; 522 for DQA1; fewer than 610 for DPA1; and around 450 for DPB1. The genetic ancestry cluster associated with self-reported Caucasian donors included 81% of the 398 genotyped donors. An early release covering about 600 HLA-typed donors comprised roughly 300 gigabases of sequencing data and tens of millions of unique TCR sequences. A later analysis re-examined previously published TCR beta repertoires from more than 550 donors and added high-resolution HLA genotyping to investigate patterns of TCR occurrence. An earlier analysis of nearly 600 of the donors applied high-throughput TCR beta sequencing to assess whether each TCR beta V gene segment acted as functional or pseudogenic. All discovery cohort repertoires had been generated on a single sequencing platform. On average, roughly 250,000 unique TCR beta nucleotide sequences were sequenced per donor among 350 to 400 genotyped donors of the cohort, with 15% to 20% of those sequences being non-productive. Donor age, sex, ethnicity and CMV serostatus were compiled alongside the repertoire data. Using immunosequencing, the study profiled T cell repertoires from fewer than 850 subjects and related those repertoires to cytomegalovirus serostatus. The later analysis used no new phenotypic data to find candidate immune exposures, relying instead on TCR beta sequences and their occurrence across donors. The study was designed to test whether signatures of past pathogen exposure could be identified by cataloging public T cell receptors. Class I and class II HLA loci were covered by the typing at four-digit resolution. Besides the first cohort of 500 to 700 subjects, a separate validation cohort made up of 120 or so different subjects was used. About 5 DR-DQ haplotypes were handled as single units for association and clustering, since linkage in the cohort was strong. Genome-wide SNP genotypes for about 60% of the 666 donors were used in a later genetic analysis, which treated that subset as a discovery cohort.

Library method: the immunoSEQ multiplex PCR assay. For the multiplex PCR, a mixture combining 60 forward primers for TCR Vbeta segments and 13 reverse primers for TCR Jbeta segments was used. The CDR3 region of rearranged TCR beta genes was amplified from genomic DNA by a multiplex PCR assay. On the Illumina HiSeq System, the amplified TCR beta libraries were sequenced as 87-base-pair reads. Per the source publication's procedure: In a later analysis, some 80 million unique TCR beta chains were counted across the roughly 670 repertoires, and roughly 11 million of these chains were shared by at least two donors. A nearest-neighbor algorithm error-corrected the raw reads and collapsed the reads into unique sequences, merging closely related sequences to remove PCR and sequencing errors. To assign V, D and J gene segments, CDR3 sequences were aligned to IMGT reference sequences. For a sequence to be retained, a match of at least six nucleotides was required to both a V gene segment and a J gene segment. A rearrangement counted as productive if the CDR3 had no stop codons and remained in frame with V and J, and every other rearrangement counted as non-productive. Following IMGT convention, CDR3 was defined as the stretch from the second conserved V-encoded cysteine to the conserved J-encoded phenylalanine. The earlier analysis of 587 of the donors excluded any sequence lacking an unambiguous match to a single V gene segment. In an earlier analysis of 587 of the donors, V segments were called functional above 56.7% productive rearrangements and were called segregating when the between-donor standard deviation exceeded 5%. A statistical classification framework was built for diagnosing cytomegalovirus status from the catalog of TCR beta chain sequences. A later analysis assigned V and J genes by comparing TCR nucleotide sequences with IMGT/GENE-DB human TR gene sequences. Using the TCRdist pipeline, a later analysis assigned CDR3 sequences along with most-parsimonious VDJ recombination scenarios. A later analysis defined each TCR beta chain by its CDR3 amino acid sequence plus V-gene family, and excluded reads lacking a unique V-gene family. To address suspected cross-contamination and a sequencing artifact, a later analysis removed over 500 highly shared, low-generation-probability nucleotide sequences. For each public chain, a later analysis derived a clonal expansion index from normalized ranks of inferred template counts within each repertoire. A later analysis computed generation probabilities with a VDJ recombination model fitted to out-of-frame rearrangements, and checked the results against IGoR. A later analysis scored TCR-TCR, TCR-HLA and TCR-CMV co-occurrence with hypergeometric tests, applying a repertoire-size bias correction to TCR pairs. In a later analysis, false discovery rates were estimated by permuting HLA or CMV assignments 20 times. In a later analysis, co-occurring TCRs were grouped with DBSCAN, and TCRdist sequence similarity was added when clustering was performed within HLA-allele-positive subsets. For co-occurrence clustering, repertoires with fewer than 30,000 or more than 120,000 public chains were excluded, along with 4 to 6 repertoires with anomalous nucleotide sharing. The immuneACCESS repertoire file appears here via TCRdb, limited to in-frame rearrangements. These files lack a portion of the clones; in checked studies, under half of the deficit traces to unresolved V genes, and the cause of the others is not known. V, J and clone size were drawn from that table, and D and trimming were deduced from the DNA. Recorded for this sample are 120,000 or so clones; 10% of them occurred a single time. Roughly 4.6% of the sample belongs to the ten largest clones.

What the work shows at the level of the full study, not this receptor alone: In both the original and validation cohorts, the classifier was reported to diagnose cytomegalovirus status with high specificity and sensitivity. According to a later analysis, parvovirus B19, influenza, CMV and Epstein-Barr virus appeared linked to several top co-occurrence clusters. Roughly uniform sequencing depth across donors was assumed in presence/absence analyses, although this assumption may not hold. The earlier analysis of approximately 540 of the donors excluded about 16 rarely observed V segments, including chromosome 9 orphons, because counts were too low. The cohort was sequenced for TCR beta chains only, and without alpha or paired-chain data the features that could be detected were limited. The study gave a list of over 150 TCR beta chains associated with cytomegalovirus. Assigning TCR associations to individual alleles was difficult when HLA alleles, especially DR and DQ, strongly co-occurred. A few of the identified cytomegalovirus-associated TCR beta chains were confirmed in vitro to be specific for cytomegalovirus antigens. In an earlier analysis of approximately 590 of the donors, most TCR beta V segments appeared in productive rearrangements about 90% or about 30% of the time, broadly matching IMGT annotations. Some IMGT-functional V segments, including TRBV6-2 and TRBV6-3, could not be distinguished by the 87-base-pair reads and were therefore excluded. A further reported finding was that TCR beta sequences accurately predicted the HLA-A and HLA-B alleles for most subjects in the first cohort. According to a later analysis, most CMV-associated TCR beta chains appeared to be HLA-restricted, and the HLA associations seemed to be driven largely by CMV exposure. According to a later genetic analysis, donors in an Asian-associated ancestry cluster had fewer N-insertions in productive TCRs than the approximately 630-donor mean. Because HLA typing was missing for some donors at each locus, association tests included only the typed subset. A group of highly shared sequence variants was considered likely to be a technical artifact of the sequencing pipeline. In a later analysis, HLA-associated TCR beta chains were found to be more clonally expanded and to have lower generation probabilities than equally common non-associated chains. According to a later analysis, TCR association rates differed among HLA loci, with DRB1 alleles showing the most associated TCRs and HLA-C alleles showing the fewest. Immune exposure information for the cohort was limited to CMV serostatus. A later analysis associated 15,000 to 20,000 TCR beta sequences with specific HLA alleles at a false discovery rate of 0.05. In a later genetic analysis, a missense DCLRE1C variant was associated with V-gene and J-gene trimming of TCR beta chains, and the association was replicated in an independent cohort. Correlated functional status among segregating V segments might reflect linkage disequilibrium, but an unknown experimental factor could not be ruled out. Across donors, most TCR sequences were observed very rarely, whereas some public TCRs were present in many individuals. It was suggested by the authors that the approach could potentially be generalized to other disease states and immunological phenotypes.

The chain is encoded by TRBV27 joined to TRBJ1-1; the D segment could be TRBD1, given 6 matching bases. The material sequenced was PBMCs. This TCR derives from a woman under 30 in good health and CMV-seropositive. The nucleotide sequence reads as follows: TGTGCCACCCATGATAACAGGGTGACTGAAGCTTTCTTT. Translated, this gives CATHDNRVTEAFF.